The source of this T cell receptor beta chain is a study of blood T cell repertoires in COVID-19. Background on the study: Samples came from the United States, Italy and Spain, spanning acute and convalescent COVID-19. T cells, B-cell-depleted T cells, or PBMCs supplied cDNA or gDNA.

Germline lookup yields CDR1 SGHKS and CDR2 YYEKEE (reference sequence). Trimming cost V 0 bases and J 2 bases, with 5 bases left between them. This CDR3 has 14 residues. Authors' data handling: Nucleated cell counts were estimated from reference gene primer amplification. Repertoires were generated with immunoSEQ multiplex PCR, while TCRdb's copy carries only in-frame clones and drops some. The DNA gave D and trimming, while V, J and clone size come from that table. This sample has 110,000 to 150,000 clones, with about 87% found just once. Material: peripheral blood. The TCR sequence derives from a woman aged 50 to 60 with acute or convalescent COVID-19. The chain links TRBV5-5 to TRBJ1-4; D gene unclear. The CDR3 is CASSLGGTNEKLFF. CDR3 bases: TGTGCCAGCAGCTTGGGCGGGACTAATGAAAAACTGTTTTTT.